This TCR beta chain was retrieved from a study of shared clonotypes between healthy human individuals. For the study at large: Donors had three CD4 naive, three CD4 memory, two CD8 naive and one CD8 memory plate apiece.

Clones were read by immunoSEQ multiplex PCR, and TCRdb kept only the in-frame ones, dropping some. This sample has roughly 570,000 clones; 95% to 98% occur once, and the top ten carry 0.3%. Naive CD8 populations comprised CD45RO-negative cells positively selected for CCR7, excluding terminally differentiated effector memory CD45RA+ cells. Germline V lookup: CDR1 SNHLY, CDR2 FYNNEI. V dropped 4 bases and J dropped 7 bases, with 17 bases sitting between them. CDR3 size: 14 residues. The sample comprised naive CD8+ T cells sorted from blood. The chain recombines TRBV2 with TRBJ2-7; no clear D. The source is a man in his thirties or forties in good health. CDR3 bases: TGTGCCAGCAGTGGAGGTCTTGGTCTACGGGAGCAGTACTTC. It is translated as CASSGGLGLREQYF.